The T cell receptor beta chain under discussion was sequenced for a study of shared clonotypes between healthy human individuals. CDR3 length: 14 amino acids. V was pared by 0 bases and J by 2 bases, with 6 bases between. Germline values: CDR1 SGHRS, CDR2 YFSETQ. To note about this clone: The antigen is unknown. This sample also contains other DNA sequences that code for the same CDR3.

Each subset's genomic DNA was split evenly across several immunoSEQ plates. Sequencing was performed with immunoSEQ multiplex PCR; in TCRdb, only in-frame clones are kept and a portion is missing. This table holds under 700,000 clones, roughly 95% found once. The study's findings and limits: Donor scarcity curtailed the genetic and exposure-history diversity represented herein. Sharing across four donors was seen in 4.5% to 6.5% of naive CD4 clonotypes. Naive subsets generally had larger estimated richness than memory subsets.

Selected positively for CCR7 and CD45RO-negative, naive CD8 cells excluded terminally differentiated effector memory CD45RA+ cells. This chain uses TRBV5-1 with TRBJ1-5; D not certain. Sequencing input: naive CD8+ T cells sorted from blood. This TCR came from a woman aged 25 to 39 in good health. CDR3 amino acids: CASSLEGGNQPQHF. CDR3 nucleotides: TGCGCCAGCAGCTTGGAGGGAGGCAATCAGCCCCAGCATTTT.